This T cell receptor beta chain was documented in a study of T cell responses to AZD1222 COVID-19 vaccine. Notes on the study in general: CD4 TCRs associated with vaccination spanned spike, dominating at 160-218 and 743-854. The donor group comprised mostly white British people and more females; the analysis possibly underestimated clonal diversity. Spike-specific TCR breadth and depth rose after two AZD1222 doses.

A remark on this clone: The antigen remains unidentified.

The table came from immunoSEQ multiplex PCR; TCRdb's copy has only in-frame clones and leaves some out. The sample holds 100,000 to 110,000 clones, 87% seen once. In germline, CDR1 is MNHEY, CDR2 SVGAGI. There are 15 residues in the CDR3. V was clipped by 0 bases and J by 2 bases, with 9 bases between them. The origin of this receptor is an adult in good health. The genes are TRBV6-5 and TRBJ2-3; no clear D gene. Sequencing used peripheral blood, obtained on day 0 of MenACWY control vaccination. CDR3 residues: CASSYSRVFTDTQYF. The DNA of the CDR3 is TGTGCCAGCAGTTACTCTCGGGTTTTCACAGATACGCAGTATTTT.